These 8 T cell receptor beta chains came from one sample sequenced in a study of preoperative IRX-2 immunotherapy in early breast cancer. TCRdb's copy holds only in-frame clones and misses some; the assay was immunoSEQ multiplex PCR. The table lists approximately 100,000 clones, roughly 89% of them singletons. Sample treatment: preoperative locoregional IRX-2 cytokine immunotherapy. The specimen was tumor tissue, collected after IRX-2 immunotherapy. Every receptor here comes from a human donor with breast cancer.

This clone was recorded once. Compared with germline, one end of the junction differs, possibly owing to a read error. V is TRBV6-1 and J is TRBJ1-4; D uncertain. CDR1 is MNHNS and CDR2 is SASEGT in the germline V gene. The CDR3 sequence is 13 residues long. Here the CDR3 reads CAISEGDGEKLFF. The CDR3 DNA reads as TGTGCCATCAGTGAAGGAGATGGGGAAAAACTGTTTTTT.

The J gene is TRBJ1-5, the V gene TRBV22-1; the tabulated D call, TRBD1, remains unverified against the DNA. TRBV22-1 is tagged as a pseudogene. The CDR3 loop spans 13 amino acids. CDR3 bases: TGTGCCAGCAGCCGGGACAGGGAACAGCCCCAGCATTTT. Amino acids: CASSRDREQPQHF.

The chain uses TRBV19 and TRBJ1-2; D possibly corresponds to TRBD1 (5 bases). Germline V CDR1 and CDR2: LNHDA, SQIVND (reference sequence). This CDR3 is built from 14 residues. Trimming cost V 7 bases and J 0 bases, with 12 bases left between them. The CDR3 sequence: CASNTRDSNYGYTF. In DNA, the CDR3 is TGTGCCAGTAACACACGGGACTCTAACTATGGCTACACCTTC.

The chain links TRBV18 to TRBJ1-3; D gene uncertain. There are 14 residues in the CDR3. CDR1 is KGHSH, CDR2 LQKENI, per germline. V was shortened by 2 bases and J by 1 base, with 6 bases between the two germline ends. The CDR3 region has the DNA TGTGCCAGCTCACCAGGGGTATCTGGAAACACCATATATTTT. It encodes CASSPGVSGNTIYF.

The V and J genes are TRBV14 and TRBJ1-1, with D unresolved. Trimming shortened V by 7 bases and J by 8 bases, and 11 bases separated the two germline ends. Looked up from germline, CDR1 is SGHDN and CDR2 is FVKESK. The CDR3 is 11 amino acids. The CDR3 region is CASKVGGEAFF. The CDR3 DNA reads TGTGCCAGCAAGGTTGGAGGAGAAGCTTTCTTT.

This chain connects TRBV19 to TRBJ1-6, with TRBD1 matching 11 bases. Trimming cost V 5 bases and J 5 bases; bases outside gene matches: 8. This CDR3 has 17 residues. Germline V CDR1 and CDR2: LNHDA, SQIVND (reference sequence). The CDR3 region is CASSLQRTGGDNSPLHF. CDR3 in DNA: TGTGCCAGTAGTTTGCAAAGGACAGGGGGCGATAATTCACCCCTCCACTTT. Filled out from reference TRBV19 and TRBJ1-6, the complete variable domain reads DGGITQSPKYLFRKEGQNVTLSCEQNLNHDAMYWYRQDPGQGLRLIYYSQIVNDFQKGDIAEGYSVSREKKESFPLTVTSAQKNPTAFYLCASSLQRTGGDNSPLHFGNGTRLTVT.

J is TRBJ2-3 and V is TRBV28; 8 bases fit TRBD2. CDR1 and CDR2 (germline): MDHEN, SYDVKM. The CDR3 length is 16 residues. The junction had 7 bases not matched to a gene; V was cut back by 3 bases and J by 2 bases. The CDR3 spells CASSFSDGGVTDTQYF. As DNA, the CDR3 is TGTGCCAGCAGTTTTAGTGACGGGGGGGTCACAGATACGCAGTATTTT.

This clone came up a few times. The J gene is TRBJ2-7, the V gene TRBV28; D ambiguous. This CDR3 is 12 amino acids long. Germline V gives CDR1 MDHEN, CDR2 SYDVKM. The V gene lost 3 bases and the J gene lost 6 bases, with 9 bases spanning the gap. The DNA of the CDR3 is TGTGCCAGCAGTTTGGTGGGAAGCGAGCAGTACTTC. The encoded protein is CASSLVGSEQYF.